The 21 T cell receptor beta chains below were found in one sample sequenced in a study of T cells expressing NK-cell markers. With the 5' RACE reads reprocessed, TCRdb shows one record per CDR3 protein and no DNA. This table lists 350,000 to 450,000 distinct CDR3 sequences. The material sequenced was blood T cells: a sorted CD56 or NKG2C T cell subset, CD4+ or CD8+ T cells, or bulk PBMC T cells (not recorded which). The receptors were sampled from a man aged 18 to 69 in good health.

The chain joins TRBV7-9 to TRBJ2-7; TCRdb reports TRBD2, a call that lacks DNA to check it against. Germline V lookup: CDR1 SEHNR, CDR2 FQNEAQ (reference sequence). This CDR3 has 12 residues. CDR3 amino acids: CASSPLAGEQYF.

The chain combines TRBV14 with TRBJ2-5; checking the TCRdb D call of TRBD2 is not possible without DNA. The CDR3 is made up of 16 amino acids. CDR1 and CDR2 from the germline V gene are SGHDN and FVKESK. CDR3 region: CASSPMPSGAQETQYF.

The chain is built from TRBV28 and TRBJ1-3. This CDR3 spans 16 amino acids. The germline gives CDR1 MDHEN, CDR2 SYDVKM. CDR3 residues: CASSLWGQGSGNTIYF. The full variable domain, rest sourced from reference TRBV28 and TRBJ1-3, is DVKVTQSSRYLVKRTGEKVFLECVQDMDHENMFWYRQDPGLGLRLIYFSYDVKMKEKGDIPEGYSVSREKKERFSLILESASTNQTSMYLCASSLWGQGSGNTIYFGEGSWLTVV.

The chain's CDR3 is CASSNKVNSPLHF. This chain joins TRBV5-1 and TRBJ1-6. CDR1 and CDR2 from the germline V gene are SGHRS and YFSETQ. CDR3 length: 13 residues.

The chain couples TRBV12-3 or TRBV12-4 to TRBJ2-5; TCRdb outputs TRBD1, but without DNA this stays unchecked. The length of the CDR3 is 15 residues. CDR3: CASSPRDTLALTQYF.

The chain joins TRBV6-1 to TRBJ2-7; TCRdb gives TRBD1 as the D gene, but with no DNA this cannot be confirmed. This CDR3 comprises 14 residues. Germline values: CDR1 MNHNS, CDR2 SASEGT. The CDR3 loop reads CASRPRQGSYEQYF.

This chain uses TRBV12-3 or TRBV12-4 with TRBJ1-4. The CDR3 extends over 13 amino acids. The CDR3 loop reads CASSSRRNEKLFF.

This chain connects TRBV4-1 to TRBJ1-5; checking the TCRdb D call of TRBD1 is not possible without DNA. Germline V gene sequence: CDR1 MGHRA, CDR2 YSYEKL. The CDR3 spans 15 residues. The chain's CDR3 is CASSQDTGERQPQHF.

V gene TRBV6-1 combines with J gene TRBJ2-7; TCRdb names TRBD1, which stays unverified in the absence of DNA. The germline V gene has CDR1 MNHNS and CDR2 SASEGT. This CDR3 has 14 residues. The CDR3 sequence is CASSRWEGAYEQYF.

This chain connects TRBV7-3 to TRBJ1-1. The germline CDR1 and CDR2 sequences are SGHTA and FQGTGA. The CDR3 totals 13 residues. The CDR3 loop reads CASSRGDNTEAFF.

V gene TRBV20-1 combines with J gene TRBJ2-3; the TRBD1 assignment by TCRdb is unverifiable without DNA. This CDR3 has 13 residues. From germline, CDR1 is DFQATT and CDR2 SNEGSKA (reference sequence). The CDR3 here is CSARDSGAGTQYF.

The CDR3 here is CASTRATAQYNSPLHF. The J gene is TRBJ1-6, the V gene TRBV6-1; TCRdb proposes TRBD1, but this gene call is untestable without DNA. Germline CDR1 and CDR2: MNHNS and SASEGT. CDR3 length equals 16 residues.

J is TRBJ1-1 and V is TRBV20-1. CDR1 is DFQATT, CDR2 SNEGSKA, per germline (reference sequence). The CDR3 contains 13 residues. The CDR3 loop reads CSASHIPNTEAFF.

CDR3 loop: CASSPVESSGNTIYF. This sequence joins TRBV18 and TRBJ1-3. The V gene's germline CDR1 is KGHSH and CDR2 LQKENI. The CDR3 contains 15 residues.

The chain uses TRBV20-1 and TRBJ1-2. Germline V CDR1 and CDR2: DFQATT, SNEGSKA (reference sequence). The CDR3 runs 14 residues. This chain's CDR3 is CSARDSTLPYGYTF.

The genes are TRBV7-2 and TRBJ1-1. CDR1 SGHTA and CDR2 FQGNSA come from the germline V gene. There are 14 residues in the CDR3. The CDR3: CASSDGRMNTEAFF.

The V gene is TRBV5-1, the J gene TRBJ2-5; with no DNA, the TCRdb D assignment of TRBD2 cannot be verified. Per the germline V gene, CDR1 is SGHRS and CDR2 is YFSETQ. The CDR3 covers 17 residues. The CDR3 region is CASSSRHVRGRQETQYF.

The V gene is TRBV11-2, the J gene TRBJ2-3; TCRdb outputs TRBD2, but without DNA this stays unchecked. This CDR3 spans 18 amino acids. Germline CDR1 reads SGHAT; CDR2 reads FQNNGV. CDR3 region: CASSPLSASGGRTDTQYF.

V is TRBV7-2 and J is TRBJ1-1; with no DNA, the TCRdb D assignment of TRBD1 cannot be verified. CDR3 length: 14 residues. Germline V gene data show CDR1 as SGHTA and CDR2 as FQGNSA. The CDR3 sequence: CASRVGTGRTEAFF. Complete variable domain (other parts from reference TRBV7-2 and TRBJ1-1): GAGVSQSPSNKVTEKGKDVELRCDPISGHTALYWYRQSLGQGLEFLIYFQGNSAPDKSGLPSDRFSAERTGGSVSTLTIQRTQQEDSAVYLCASRVGTGRTEAFFGQGTRLTVV.

The genes are TRBV27 and TRBJ2-7; TCRdb picks TRBD1, but there is no DNA to check that call. CDR3 length: 13 residues. Germline V gene sequence: CDR1 MNHEY, CDR2 SMNVEV (reference sequence). The CDR3 is CASSQDRRYEQYF.

The rearrangement links TRBV2 to TRBJ1-6; TCRdb indicates TRBD1, and absent DNA this call remains unverified. Germline CDR1 is SNHLY and CDR2 is FYNNEI. CDR3 length: 13 amino acids. CDR3 residues: CASRGTGVSPLHF. The entire variable domain, with the rest obtained from reference TRBV2 and TRBJ1-6, is as follows: EPEVTQTPSHQVTQMGQEVILRCVPISNHLYFYWYRQILGQKVEFLVSFYNNEISEKSEIFDDQFSVERPDGSNFTLKIRSTKLEDSAMYFCASRGTGVSPLHFGNGTRLTVT.